The T cell receptor beta chain under discussion was sequenced for a study of T cell changes during pregnancy in multiple sclerosis. Data came from immunoSEQ multiplex PCR; TCRdb stores just in-frame clones and leaves some out. The sample gives 45,000 to 50,000 clones, 94% of which show up once; around 4% is in the top ten. V lost 4 bases, J lost 9 bases, and 9 bases stayed unmatched. Germline CDR1 is SGHRS and CDR2 is YFSETQ. This CDR3 region has 14 residues. The sequencing here drew on CD8+ T cells from peripheral blood mononuclear cells, taken in the first trimester of pregnancy. The TCR originated in a female donor with multiple sclerosis, enrolled in a pregnancy study. V gene TRBV5-1 combines with J gene TRBJ2-1, with 8 bases aligning to TRBD2. The CDR3 DNA reads TGCGCCAGCAGCCCCGGGGGGGGTGATATTGAGCAGTTCTTC. Its translation is CASSPGGGDIEQFF.